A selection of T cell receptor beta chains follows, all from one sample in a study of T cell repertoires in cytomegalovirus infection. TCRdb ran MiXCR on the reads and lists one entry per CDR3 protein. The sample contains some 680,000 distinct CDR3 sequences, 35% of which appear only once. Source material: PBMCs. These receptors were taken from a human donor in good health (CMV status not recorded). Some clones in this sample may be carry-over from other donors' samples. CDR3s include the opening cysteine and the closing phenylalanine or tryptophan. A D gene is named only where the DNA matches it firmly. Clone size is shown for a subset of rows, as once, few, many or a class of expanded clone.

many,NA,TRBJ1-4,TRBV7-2,CASSLGGGWDEKLFF,TGTGCCAGCAGCTTAGGAGGGGGTTGGGATGAAAAACTGTTTTTT
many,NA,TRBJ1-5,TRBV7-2,CASSRGDQPQHF,TGTGCCAGCAGCCGGGGGGATCAGCCCCAGCATTTT
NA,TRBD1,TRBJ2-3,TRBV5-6,CASSPQGVFTDTQYF,TGTGCCAGCAGCCCACAGGGGGTTTTTACAGATACGCAGTATTTT
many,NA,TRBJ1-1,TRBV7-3,CASSSKGQGSVTEAFF,TGTGCCAGCAGCTCAAAGGGGCAGGGGTCGGTCACTGAAGCTTTCTTT
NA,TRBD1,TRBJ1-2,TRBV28,CASTTKTSGGGGYTF,TGTGCCAGCACCACAAAAACCTCAGGGGGGGGCGGCTACACCTTC
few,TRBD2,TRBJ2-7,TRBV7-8,CASSLELAVSYEQYF,TGTGCCAGCAGCTTAGAGCTAGCGGTGTCCTACGAGCAGTACTTC
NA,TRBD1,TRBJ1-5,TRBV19,CANSGQFNSNQPQHF,TGTGCCAACTCGGGACAGTTTAATAGCAATCAGCCCCAGCATTTT
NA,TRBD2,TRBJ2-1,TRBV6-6,CASSSWTSGVRTSSYHEQFF,TGTGCCAGCAGCTCCTGGACTAGCGGGGTAAGGACGAGCTCCTACCATGAGCAGTTCTTC
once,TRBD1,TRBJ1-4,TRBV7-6,CASSSRGQGGNEKLFF,TGTGCCAGCAGCTCCCGCGGACAGGGGGGGAATGAAAAACTGTTTTTT
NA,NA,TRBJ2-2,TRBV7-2,CASSPDYGGGELFF,TGTGCCAGCAGCCCGGACTACGGTGGCGGGGAGCTGTTTTTT
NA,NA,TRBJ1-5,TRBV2,CASSEDPPGSRPQHF,TGTGCCAGCAGTGAAGACCCACCGGGGTCACGGCCCCAGCATTTT
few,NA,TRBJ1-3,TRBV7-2,CASSSGPQGSGNTIYF,TGTGCCAGCAGCTCCGGCCCACAGGGCTCTGGAAACACCATATATTTT
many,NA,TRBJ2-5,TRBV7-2,CASSFGAGWETQYF,TGTGCCAGCAGCTTTGGTGCAGGGTGGGAGACCCAGTACTTC
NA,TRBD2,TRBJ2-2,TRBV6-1,CASSGGRRVGELFF,TGTGCCAGCAGTGGCGGGAGAAGGGTCGGGGAGCTGTTTTTT
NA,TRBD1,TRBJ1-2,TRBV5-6,CASSFSGTERYGYTF,TGTGCCAGCAGCTTCTCCGGGACAGAGCGATATGGCTACACCTTC
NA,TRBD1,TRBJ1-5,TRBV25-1,CASSETGETSNQPQHF,TGTGCCAGCAGTGAAACAGGGGAAACTAGCAATCAGCCCCAGCATTTT
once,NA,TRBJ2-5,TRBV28,CASSFSPGGSETQYF,TGTGCCAGCAGTTTCTCTCCAGGGGGGTCGGAGACCCAGTACTTC
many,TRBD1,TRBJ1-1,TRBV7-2,CASTGTGVIGGTEAFF,TGTGCCAGCACCGGGACAGGGGTGATAGGAGGAACTGAAGCTTTCTTT
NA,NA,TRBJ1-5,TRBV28,CASSSMSGGDQPQHF,TGTGCCAGCAGTTCCATGTCGGGGGGCGATCAGCCCCAGCATTTT
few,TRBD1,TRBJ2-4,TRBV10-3,CAISGEDREVVKNIQYF,TGTGCCATCAGTGGGGAGGACAGGGAGGTGGTCAAAAACATTCAGTACTTC
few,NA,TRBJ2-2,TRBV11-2,CASSSLKSRLGDTGELFF,TGTGCCAGCAGCTCCCTCAAATCGAGACTTGGGGACACCGGGGAGCTGTTTTTT
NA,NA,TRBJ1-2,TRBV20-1,CSARRGQNGYTF,TGCAGTGCTAGAAGAGGGCAGAATGGCTACACCTTC
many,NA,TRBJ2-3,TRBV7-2,CASSLAQGGGTDTQYF,TGTGCCAGCAGCTTAGCGCAGGGGGGGGGCACAGATACGCAGTATTTT
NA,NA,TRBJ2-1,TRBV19,CASSKGHSGHNEQFF,TGTGCCAGTAGTAAGGGACACTCGGGGCACAATGAGCAGTTCTTC
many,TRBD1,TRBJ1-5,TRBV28,CAIQRGLGSNQPQHF,TGTGCCATTCAAAGGGGGCTCGGAAGCAATCAGCCCCAGCATTTT
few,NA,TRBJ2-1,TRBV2,CASLGYNEQFF,TGTGCCAGCCTCGGGTACAATGAGCAGTTCTTC
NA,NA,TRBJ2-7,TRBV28,CASSPRSRDEQYF,TGTGCCAGCAGCCCCCGCTCGAGGGACGAGCAGTACTTC
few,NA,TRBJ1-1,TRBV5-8,CASSLGLRRTEAFF,TGTGCCAGCAGCTTGGGGTTACGGAGGACTGAAGCTTTCTTT
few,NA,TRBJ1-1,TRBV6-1,CASSEFSHTEAFF,TGTGCCAGCAGTGAATTCAGTCACACTGAAGCTTTCTTT
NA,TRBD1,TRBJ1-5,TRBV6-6,CATHRGPISDQPQHF,TGTGCCACGCACAGGGGGCCAATATCGGATCAGCCCCAGCATTTT
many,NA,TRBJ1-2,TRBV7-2,CASNLNDYRGYTF,TGTGCCAGCAACTTAAACGATTATCGTGGCTACACCTTC
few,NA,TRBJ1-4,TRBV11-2,CASSLDLGPGADEKLFF,TGTGCCAGCAGCTTAGATCTTGGGCCCGGGGCGGATGAAAAACTGTTTTTT
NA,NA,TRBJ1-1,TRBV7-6,CARSRIQGSGTEAFF,TGTGCAAGAAGCCGGATACAGGGATCTGGAACTGAAGCTTTCTTT
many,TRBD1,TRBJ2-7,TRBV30,CAWSPDRVQTQYF,TGTGCCTGGAGTCCGGACAGGGTTCAGACGCAGTACTTC
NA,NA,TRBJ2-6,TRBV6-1,CASSEGYFSGANVLTF,TGTGCCAGCAGTGAAGGCTATTTTTCTGGGGCCAACGTCCTGACTTTC
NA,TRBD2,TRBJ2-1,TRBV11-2,CASSLDLWREGNEQFF,TGTGCCAGCAGCTTAGATCTATGGCGGGAGGGCAATGAGCAGTTCTTC
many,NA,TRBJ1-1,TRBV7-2,CASSFDRAGTEAFF,TGTGCCAGCAGCTTCGATCGGGCGGGGACTGAAGCTTTCTTT
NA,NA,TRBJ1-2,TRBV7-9,CASSLKVSREYGYTF,TGTGCCAGCAGCTTAAAGGTTTCCAGGGAATATGGCTACACCTTC
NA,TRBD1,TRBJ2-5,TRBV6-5,CASRIQGVGETQYF,TGTGCCAGCAGAATTCAGGGGGTTGGCGAGACCCAGTACTTC
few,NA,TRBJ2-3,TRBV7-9,CASSPRRGARDTQYF,TGTGCCAGCAGCCCTCGTCGGGGGGCGAGAGATACGCAGTATTTT
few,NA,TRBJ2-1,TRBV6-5,CASSYRDPDHYNEQFF,TGTGCCAGCAGTTACAGAGACCCGGATCATTACAATGAGCAGTTCTTC
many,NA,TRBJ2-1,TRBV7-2,CASSPTGDLRNEQFF,TGTGCCAGCAGCCCCACGGGAGATCTCCGCAATGAGCAGTTCTTC
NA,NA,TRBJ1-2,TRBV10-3,CAISDKENSNYGYTF,TGTGCCATCAGTGATAAGGAAAACAGCAACTATGGCTACACCTTC
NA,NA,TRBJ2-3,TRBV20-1,CSAFGPRLTMTDTQYF,TGCAGTGCTTTTGGGCCGCGTCTGACGATGACAGATACGCAGTATTTT
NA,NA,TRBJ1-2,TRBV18,CASSPFRDVNYGYTF,TGTGCCAGCTCACCCTTCCGGGATGTTAACTATGGCTACACCTTC
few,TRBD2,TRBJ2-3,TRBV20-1,CSARDWGLAVGEAQYF,TGCAGTGCTAGAGATTGGGGACTAGCGGTTGGGGAAGCGCAGTATTTT
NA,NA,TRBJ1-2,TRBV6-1,CAISEVQFHYGYTF,TGTGCCATCAGTGAAGTTCAGTTCCACTATGGCTACACCTTC
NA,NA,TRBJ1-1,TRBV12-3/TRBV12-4,CASSDASVHTEAFF,TGTGCCAGCAGCGATGCATCCGTCCACACTGAAGCTTTCTTT
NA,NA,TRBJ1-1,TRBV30,CAWSSAGTEAFF,TGTGCCTGGAGTTCCGCGGGAACTGAAGCTTTCTTT
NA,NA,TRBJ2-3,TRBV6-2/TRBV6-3,CASMGNFGTQYF,TGTGCCAGCATGGGAAATTTCGGTACGCAGTATTTT
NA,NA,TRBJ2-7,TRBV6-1,CASSWGPSGDYEQYF,TGTGCCAGCAGCTGGGGTCCTAGTGGGGACTACGAGCAGTACTTC
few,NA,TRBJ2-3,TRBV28,CASSLGGDYSDTQYF,TGTGCCAGCAGTTTGGGCGGGGATTACTCAGATACGCAGTATTTT
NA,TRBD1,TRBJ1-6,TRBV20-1,CSATGPGQGYSPLHF,TGCAGTGCTACTGGCCCCGGACAGGGTTATTCACCCCTCCACTTT
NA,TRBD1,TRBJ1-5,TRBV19,CASSILRTGGGRGHQPQHF,TGTGCCAGTAGTATCTTACGGACAGGGGGAGGTAGGGGACATCAGCCCCAGCATTTT